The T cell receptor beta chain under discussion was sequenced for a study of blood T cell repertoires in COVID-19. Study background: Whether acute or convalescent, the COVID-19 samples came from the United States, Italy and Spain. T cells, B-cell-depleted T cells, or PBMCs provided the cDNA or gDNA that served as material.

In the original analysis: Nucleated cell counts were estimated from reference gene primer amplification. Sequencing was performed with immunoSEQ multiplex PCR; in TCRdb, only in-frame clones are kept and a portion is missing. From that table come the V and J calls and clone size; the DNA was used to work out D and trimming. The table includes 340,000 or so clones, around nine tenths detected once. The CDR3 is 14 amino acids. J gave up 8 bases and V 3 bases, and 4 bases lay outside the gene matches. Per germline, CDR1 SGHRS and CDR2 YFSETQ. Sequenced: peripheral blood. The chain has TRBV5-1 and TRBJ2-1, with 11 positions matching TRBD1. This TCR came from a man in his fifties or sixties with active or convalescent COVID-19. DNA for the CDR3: TGCGCCAGCAGCTGGACAGGGGGCTGGGATGAGCAGTTCTTC. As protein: CASSWTGGWDEQFF. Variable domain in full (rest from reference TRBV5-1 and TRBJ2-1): KAGVTQTPRYLIKTRGQQVTLSCSPISGHRSVSWYQQTPGQGLQFLFEYFSETQRNKGNFPGRFSGRQFSNSRSEMNVSTLELGDSALYLCASSWTGGWDEQFFGPGTRLTVL.